The 10 T cell receptor beta chains given below trace back to one sample, sequenced in a study of blood T cells in healthy people across ages. A sample-barcoded 5' primer and a J-beta primer mix were used in a second PCR of roughly 6 to 11 cycles. TCRdb reprocessed the 5' RACE reads via MiXCR and lists one record per CDR3 protein. The sample contains about 570,000 distinct CDR3 sequences, approximately 26% of which appear only once. These data are also associated with another study on T cells of mothers and their children.

Specimen: blood. These receptor sequences come from a boy younger than 10 in good health.

The chain has TRBV10-1 and TRBJ2-5; D may be TRBD2 (6 bases). V was shortened by 0 bases and J by 5 bases, with 16 bases between the two germline ends. CDR1 and CDR2 (germline): WNHNN, SYGVQD (reference sequence). There are 16 residues in the CDR3. CDR3 nucleotides: TGCGCCAGCAGTGAGTCGACTCAGGCAGGGAGGGAGACCCAGTACTTC. It specifies CASSESTQAGRETQYF.

J is TRBJ2-7 and V is TRBV20-1; 9 bases agree with TRBD2. V was clipped by 2 bases and J by 6 bases; unmatched bases: 8. There are 14 residues in the CDR3. Germline values: CDR1 DFQATT, CDR2 SNEGSKA (reference sequence). This CDR3 is CSARTLAGKGEQYF. The DNA for the CDR3 is TGCAGTGCTAGAACTCTAGCGGGAAAAGGCGAGCAGTACTTC.

This clonotype appeared a few times. The V and J genes are TRBV5-1 and TRBJ1-4; TRBD1 might be the D (6 bases). CDR3 length: 15 amino acids. Trimming removed 3 bases from V and 0 bases from J, with 9 bases in between. Germline-derived CDR1 and CDR2 are SGHRS and YFSETQ. The CDR3 coding sequence is TGCGCCAGCAGCTCGCGGACAGCAACTAATGAAAAACTGTTTTTT. Protein product: CASSSRTATNEKLFF.

This clonotype was counted a few times. The chain links TRBV6-5 to TRBJ2-2; 8 nucleotides line up with TRBD2. Trimming cost V 7 bases and J 2 bases; bases outside gene matches: 6. This CDR3 region has 15 residues. The V gene's germline CDR1 is MNHEY and CDR2 SVGAGI. The CDR3 bases are TGTGCCAGCAAGGTGGCGGGGGGAAACACCGGGGAGCTGTTTTTT. This translates into CASKVAGGNTGELFF.

The V and J genes are TRBV12-3 or TRBV12-4 and TRBJ1-5, with D unresolved. The CDR3 is 12 residues long. Trimming shortened V by 3 bases and J by 5 bases, and 5 bases separated the two germline ends. The CDR3 region has the DNA TGTGCCAGCAGTTTCGCCTATCAGCCCCAGCATTTT. Its protein product is CASSFAYQPQHF.

The chain links TRBV6-5 to TRBJ1-2, with TRBD1 identical over 7 bases. CDR3 length equals 13 residues. From germline, CDR1 is MNHEY and CDR2 SVGAGI. J was trimmed by 8 bases and V by 10 bases; bases with no gene match: 13. CDR3 in amino acids: CATGIGTVGGYTF. DNA of the CDR3: TGTGCCACCGGGATTGGGACAGTTGGGGGCTACACCTTC.

V gene TRBV10-3 combines with J gene TRBJ1-4; D not resolved. Germline V gene data show CDR1 as ENHRY and CDR2 as SYGVKD. The CDR3 sequence is 15 residues long. The V and J ends lost 0 bases and 8 bases respectively, with 13 bases between them. CDR3 sequence (DNA): TGTGCCATCAGTGAGTCTAGGACTCTTGGGGAAAAACTGTTTTTT. As protein: CAISESRTLGEKLFF.

This clonotype was picked up many times. The chain is built from TRBV11-2 and TRBJ2-7; weak D call: TRBD2 (5 bases). The length of the CDR3 is 13 residues. Germline V lookup: CDR1 SGHAT, CDR2 FQNNGV. The V end lost 1 base, the J end lost 3 bases, and 7 bases lay between the germline ends. The CDR3 nucleotides are TGTGCCAGCAGCTTAGCCGGGGTCTACGAGCAGTACTTC. Translating gives CASSLAGVYEQYF.

With regard to this clonotype: The junction differs from germline at one of its ends, possibly a read error. The rearrangement joins TRBV29-1 to TRBJ2-3; TRBD2 is a possible D gene (6 bases). Looked up from germline, CDR1 is SQVTM and CDR2 is ANQGSEA. The CDR3 loop spans 15 amino acids. The CDR3 is CSVEGGLKYQETQYF. CDR3 nucleotides: TGCAGCGTGGAAGGCGGACTAAAGTACCAAGAGACCCAGTACTTT.

On this clonotype: The junction differs from germline at one of its ends, possibly a read error. The chain recombines TRBV7-9 with TRBJ1-2, with D unresolved. CDR1 SEHNR and CDR2 FQNEAQ come from the germline V gene (reference sequence). The CDR3 has 15 amino acids. Written as DNA, the CDR3 is TGCGCCAGCAGCCACGGTCTCACTGCTGTCTATGGCTACACCTTC. It translates to CASSHGLTAVYGYTF. The variable domain in full, with the rest retrieved from reference TRBV7-9 and TRBJ1-2, is DTGVSQNPRHKITKRGQNVTFRCDPISEHNRLYWYRQTLGQGPEFLTYFQNEAQLEKSRLLSDRFSAERPKGSFSTLEIQRTEQGDSAMYLCASSHGLTAVYGYTFGSGTRLTVV.